A selection of T cell receptor beta chains follows, all from one sample in a study of neurological immune-mediated disorders. TCRdb reprocessed the 5' RACE reads with MiXCR, giving one entry per CDR3 protein. The repertoire holds roughly 75,000 distinct CDR3 sequences, with roughly 2.6% as singletons. Sequencing was carried out using PBMCs. These receptors originate from a woman in her thirties with multiple sclerosis. The CDR3 runs from the conserved cysteine through the conserved F or W. The D gene is left open where the match is weak. The listing skips clone size in some rows; elsewhere it reads once, few, many or a size class.

j_call clone_size v_call d_call cdr3_aa cdr3_nt
TRBJ2-5 many TRBV5-1 TRBD2 CASSPAIAGEETQYF TGCGCCAGCAGCCCGGCAATAGCGGGAGAGGAGACCCAGTACTTC
TRBJ2-1 many TRBV20-1 TRBD2 CSARVGLATYNEQFF TGCAGTGCTAGGGTCGGACTAGCGACCTACAATGAGCAGTTCTTC
TRBJ1-5 many TRBV28 - CASSYRGAGNQPQHF TGTGCCAGCAGTTATAGAGGGGCGGGCAATCAGCCCCAGCATTTT
TRBJ2-2 - TRBV5-1 - CASSLLTNTGELFF TGCGCCAGCAGCCTTCTCACTAACACCGGGGAGCTGTTTTTT
TRBJ1-5 many TRBV5-1 TRBD1 CASSAGTGSNQPQHF TGCGCCAGCAGCGCCGGGACAGGTAGCAATCAGCCCCAGCATTTT
TRBJ2-7 many TRBV7-9 - CASSRRSSYEQYF TGTGCCAGCAGCCGACGGTCTTCCTACGAGCAGTACTTC
TRBJ1-4 many TRBV7-8 - CASSRRSPGSMGEKLFF TGTGCCAGCAGCCGAAGGTCCCCGGGATCCATGGGGGAAAAACTGTTTTTT
TRBJ2-3 many TRBV5-1 - CASSLEALGGTDTQYF TGCGCCAGCAGCTTGGAAGCGCTTGGGGGCACAGATACGCAGTATTTT
TRBJ2-1 many TRBV20-1 TRBD2 CSASSGGSDEQFF TGCAGTGCTAGTTCGGGAGGAAGCGATGAGCAGTTCTTC
TRBJ2-2 many TRBV9 - CASSPRAGNTGELFF TGTGCCAGCAGCCCACGGGCCGGGAACACCGGGGAGCTGTTTTTT